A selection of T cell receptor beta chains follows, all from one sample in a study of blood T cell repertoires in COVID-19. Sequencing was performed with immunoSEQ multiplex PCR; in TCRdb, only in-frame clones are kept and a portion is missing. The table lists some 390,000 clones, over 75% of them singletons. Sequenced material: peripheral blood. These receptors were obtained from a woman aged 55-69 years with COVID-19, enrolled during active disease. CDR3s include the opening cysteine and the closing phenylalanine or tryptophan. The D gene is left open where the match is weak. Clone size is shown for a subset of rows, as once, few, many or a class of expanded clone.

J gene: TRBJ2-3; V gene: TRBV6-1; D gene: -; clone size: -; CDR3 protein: CASSEVAGAADTQYF; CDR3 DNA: TGTGCCAGCAGTGAAGTTGCGGGCGCGGCAGATACGCAGTATTTT
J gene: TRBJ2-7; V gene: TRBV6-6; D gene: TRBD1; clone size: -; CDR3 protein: CASRDRQGLSYEQYF; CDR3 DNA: TGTGCCAGCAGGGATAGACAGGGCCTCTCCTACGAGCAGTACTTC
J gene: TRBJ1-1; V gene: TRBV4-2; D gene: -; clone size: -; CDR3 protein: CASSQEEGLGGAEAFF; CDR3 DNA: TGTGCCAGCAGCCAAGAAGAGGGTTTAGGGGGAGCTGAAGCTTTCTTT
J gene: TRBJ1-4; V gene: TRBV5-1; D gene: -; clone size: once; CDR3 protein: CASSRDWAANEKLFF; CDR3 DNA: TGCGCCAGCAGCCGGGACTGGGCAGCTAATGAAAAACTGTTTTTT
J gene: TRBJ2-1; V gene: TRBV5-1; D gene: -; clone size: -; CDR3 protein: CASSTTPPAEGHNEQFF; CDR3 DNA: TGCGCCAGCAGCACAACGCCCCCAGCCGAGGGCCACAATGAGCAGTTCTTC
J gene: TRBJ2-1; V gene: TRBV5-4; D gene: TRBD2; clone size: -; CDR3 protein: CASSLPYGRNEQFF; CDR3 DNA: TGTGCCAGCAGCTTGCCATACGGGAGGAATGAGCAGTTCTTC
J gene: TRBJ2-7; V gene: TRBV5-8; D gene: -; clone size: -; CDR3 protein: CASRRQALSEQYF; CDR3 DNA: TGTGCCAGCAGAAGACAGGCTCTAAGCGAGCAGTACTTC
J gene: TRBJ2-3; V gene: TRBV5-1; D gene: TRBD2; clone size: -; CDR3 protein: CASTAGGTTSTDTQYF; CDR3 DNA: TGCGCCAGCACGGCGGGGGGGACAACTAGCACAGATACGCAGTATTTT
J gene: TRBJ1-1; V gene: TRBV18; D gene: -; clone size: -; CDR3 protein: CASSPWEGNTEAFF; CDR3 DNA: TGTGCCAGCTCACCATGGGAGGGGAACACTGAAGCTTTCTTT
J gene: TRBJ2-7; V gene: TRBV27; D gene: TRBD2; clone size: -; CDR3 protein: CASTPHGGYKDEQYF; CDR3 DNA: TGTGCCAGCACCCCGCACGGGGGGTATAAGGACGAGCAGTACTTC
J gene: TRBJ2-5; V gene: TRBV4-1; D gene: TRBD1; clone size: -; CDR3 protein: CASSQNIKGAQETQYF; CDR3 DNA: TGCGCCAGCAGCCAAAATATCAAGGGGGCCCAAGAGACCCAGTACTTC
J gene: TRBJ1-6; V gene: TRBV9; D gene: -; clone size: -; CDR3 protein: CASSSQPNDRRNSPLHF; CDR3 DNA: TGTGCCAGCAGCTCACAGCCCAACGACCGGCGTAATTCACCCCTCCACTTT
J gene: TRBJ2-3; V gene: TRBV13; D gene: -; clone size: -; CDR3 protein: CASSLFTADTQYF; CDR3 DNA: TGTGCCAGCAGCTTATTTACGGCAGATACGCAGTATTTT
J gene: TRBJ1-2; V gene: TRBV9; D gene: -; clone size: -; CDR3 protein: CASSAPFREGNYGYTF; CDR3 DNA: TGTGCCAGCAGCGCACCGTTCAGGGAAGGTAACTATGGCTACACCTTC
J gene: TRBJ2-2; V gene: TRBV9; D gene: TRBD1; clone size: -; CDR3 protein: CASSVAGTGNTGELFF; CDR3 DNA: TGTGCCAGCAGCGTAGCGGGGACAGGGAACACCGGGGAGCTGTTTTTT
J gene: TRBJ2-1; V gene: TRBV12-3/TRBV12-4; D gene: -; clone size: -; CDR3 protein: CASSPSGSEQFF; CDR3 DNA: TGTGCCAGCAGTCCTTCGGGGAGCGAGCAGTTCTTC
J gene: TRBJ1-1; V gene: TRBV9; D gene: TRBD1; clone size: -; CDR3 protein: CASSGLGTGNTEAFF; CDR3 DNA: TGTGCCAGCAGCGGACTCGGGACAGGGAACACTGAAGCTTTCTTT
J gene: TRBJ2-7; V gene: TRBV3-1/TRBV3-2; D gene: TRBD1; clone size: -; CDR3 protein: CASSPDRVYYEQYF; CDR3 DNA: TGTGCCAGCAGTCCAGACAGGGTATACTACGAGCAGTACTTC